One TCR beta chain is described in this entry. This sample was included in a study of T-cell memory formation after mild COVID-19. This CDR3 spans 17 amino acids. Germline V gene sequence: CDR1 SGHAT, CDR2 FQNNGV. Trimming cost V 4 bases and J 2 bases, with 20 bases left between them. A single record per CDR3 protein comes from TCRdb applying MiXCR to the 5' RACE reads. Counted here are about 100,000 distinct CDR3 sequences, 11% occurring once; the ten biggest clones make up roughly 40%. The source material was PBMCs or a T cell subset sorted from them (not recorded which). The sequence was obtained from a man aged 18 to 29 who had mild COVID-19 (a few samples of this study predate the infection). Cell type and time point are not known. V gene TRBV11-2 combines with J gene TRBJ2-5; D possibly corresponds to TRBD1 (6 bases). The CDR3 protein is CASSSGHTLDGQETQYF. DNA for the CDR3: TGTGCCAGCAGCTCGGGACATACACTCGATGGGCAAGAGACCCAGTACTTC.